Below, 10 T cell receptor beta chains from the same sample are listed, as sequenced in a study of blood T cell repertoires in COVID-19. Using immunoSEQ multiplex PCR, the repertoire was profiled, and TCRdb retains in-frame clones only, with some absent. The sample has approximately 76,000 clones; around 91% are singletons. Sequencing used peripheral blood. Source of these receptors: a human donor in a cohort sampled during active COVID-19.

This chain's CDR3 is CASSSPGTGRRFNGYTF. The CDR3 nucleotides read TGTGCCAGCAGTTCCCCCGGGACAGGTCGACGTTTTAATGGCTACACCTTC. The chain uses TRBV28 and TRBJ1-2; 8 bases are shared with TRBD1. V shed 4 bases, J shed 6 bases, and the junction held 16 bases outside the gene matches. The CDR3 totals 17 residues. The germline V gene has CDR1 MDHEN and CDR2 SYDVKM.

V gene TRBV11-2 combines with J gene TRBJ1-3; TRBD1 is a possible D gene (6 bases). Germline assignment: CDR1 SGHAT and CDR2 FQNNGV. Trimming removed 5 bases at V and 4 bases at J, with 21 bases between. This CDR3 has 17 amino acids. Here the CDR3 reads CASSPPPGQTQGNTIYF. The CDR3 coding sequence is TGTGCCAGCAGCCCCCCTCCCGGACAGACCCAAGGAAACACCATATATTTT.

In this sample, this clone turned up once. The DNA of the CDR3 is TGTGCCATCACGATGTCCCGGACAGGGGGCTGGGAGCAGTACTTC. Encoded protein: CAITMSRTGGWEQYF. The chain uses TRBV10-3 and TRBJ2-7; TRBD1 matches at 11 bases. This CDR3 has 15 amino acids. The germline CDR1 and CDR2 sequences are ENHRY and SYGVKD. Trimming removed 7 bases from V and 7 bases from J; junction bases left unmatched: 12.

The CDR3 loop reads CASRTGEAYEQYF. CDR3 sequence (DNA): TGTGCCAGCAGAACAGGGGAGGCCTACGAGCAGTACTTC. The chain employs TRBV27 and TRBJ2-7, with D maybe TRBD1 (7 bases). Trimming removed 6 bases from V and 2 bases from J, with 11 bases in between. CDR3 size: 13 residues. Germline V gene lookup returns CDR1 MNHEY and CDR2 SMNVEV (reference sequence).

This rearrangement joins TRBV4-1 to TRBJ1-5, with TRBD1 matching 7 bases. The CDR3 sequence is 19 residues long. The V segment lost 4 bases and the J segment 0 bases; nucleotides outside the gene matches: 15. The germline gives CDR1 MGHRA, CDR2 YSYEKL. The CDR3 here is CASSPFKFNRDSSNQPQHF. The CDR3 DNA reads as TGCGCCAGCAGCCCTTTCAAATTTAACCGGGACAGTAGCAATCAGCCCCAGCATTTT.

The chain combines TRBV4-2 with TRBJ2-2; 9 bases map to TRBD2. This CDR3 comprises 15 residues. With 4 bases clipped from V and 8 bases from J, the junction kept 8 bases outside the gene matches. The germline CDR1 and CDR2 sequences are LGHNA and YNFKEQ. The CDR3 loop is CASSPGGGAFGELFF. The CDR3 coding sequence is TGTGCCAGCAGCCCCGGCGGGGGGGCCTTTGGGGAGCTGTTTTTT.

This chain connects TRBV7-3 to TRBJ2-7; D is possibly TRBD1 (6 bases). V was shortened by 5 bases and J by 0 bases, with 14 bases between the two germline ends. The CDR3 extends over 15 amino acids. The germline V gene encodes CDR1 SGHTA and CDR2 FQGTGA. CDR3 protein: CASSPGRGHSYEQYF. Here the CDR3 DNA reads TGTGCCAGCAGCCCCGGCAGGGGTCACTCCTACGAGCAGTACTTC.

The J gene is TRBJ2-7, the V gene TRBV27, with D maybe TRBD1 (6 bases). Looked up from germline, CDR1 is MNHEY and CDR2 is SMNVEV (reference sequence). There are 14 residues in the CDR3. Trimming shortened V by 6 bases and J by 1 base, and 13 bases separated the two germline ends. In DNA, the CDR3 is TGTGCCAGCAGGTACAGGGAGTCGTCCTACGAGCAGTACTTC. Its translation is CASRYRESSYEQYF.

The genes are TRBV18 and TRBJ2-1; unclear D gene. V lost 0 bases and J lost 0, with 3 bases in between. The CDR3 consists of 14 residues. Germline V lookup: CDR1 KGHSH, CDR2 LQKENI. The CDR3 DNA follows: TGTGCCAGCTCACCACCTAGCTCCTACAATGAGCAGTTCTTC. This translates into CASSPPSSYNEQFF.

The gene calls are TRBV2 and TRBJ2-1, with a possible D match to TRBD1 (5 bases). CDR1 and CDR2 (germline): SNHLY, FYNNEI. The CDR3 extends over 15 amino acids. Deletions cut 6 bases from V and 1 base from J, with 13 bases between. CDR3 in DNA: TGTGCCAGCAGCCCCCAGGGTCGGTCCTACAATGAGCAGTTCTTC. Encoded protein: CASSPQGRSYNEQFF.